These 17 T cell receptor beta chains were all obtained from the same sample, sequenced in a study of blood T cells in healthy people across ages. For the second PCR, which ran for about 7 to 12 cycles, a sample-barcoded 5' primer and a J-beta primer mix were used. TCRdb reanalysed the 5' RACE reads using MiXCR and keeps one entry per CDR3 protein. The sample carries about 1.5 million distinct CDR3 sequences, 35% to 45% recorded once. Sequences were obtained from blood. The receptor source for this set is a woman aged 18-29 years in good health.

The chain is built from TRBV29-1 and TRBJ2-3, with D perhaps TRBD2 (5 bases). The germline CDR1 and CDR2 sequences are SQVTM and ANQGSEA. V lost 3 bases and J lost 2, with 12 bases in between. There are 14 residues in the CDR3. The chain's CDR3 is CSVEGAENTDTQYF. CDR3 bases: TGCAGCGTTGAGGGAGCGGAAAACACAGATACGCAGTATTTT.

V is TRBV24-1 and J is TRBJ2-1; tentative D call: TRBD2 (6 bases). Germline V lookup: CDR1 KGHDR, CDR2 SFDVKD. V gave up 4 bases and J gave up 8 bases, with 11 bases separating them. This CDR3 contains 13 residues. CDR3 DNA: TGTGCCACCAGTGACCGCGGGATTTATGAGCAGTTCTTC. This encodes CATSDRGIYEQFF.

This clonotype occurred many times. The chain couples TRBV2 to TRBJ2-1; TRBD1 or TRBD2 may be the D gene (5 bases each). Trimming removed 7 bases at V and 7 bases at J, with 17 bases between. Germline V gene data show CDR1 as SNHLY and CDR2 as FYNNEI. This CDR3 comprises 14 residues. In DNA form, the CDR3 reads TGTGCCAGCAACGGGCAGGGAGCAACTAATGAGCAGTTCTTC. It specifies CASNGQGATNEQFF.

The chain couples TRBV12-3 or TRBV12-4 to TRBJ2-5; D gene unclear. The CDR3 runs to 15 residues. Trimming shortened V by 6 bases and J by 4 bases, and 18 bases separated the two germline ends. This CDR3 is CASRPDTEPRETQYF. The DNA for the CDR3 is TGTGCCAGCAGACCTGACACCGAACCGAGAGAGACCCAGTACTTC.

The V call is TRBV6-5, the J call TRBJ2-1; no firm D call. This CDR3 is 14 amino acids long. Germline V gene sequence: CDR1 MNHEY, CDR2 SVGAGI. The ends were cut back, 0 bases at V and 3 bases at J, with 6 bases in the middle. CDR3 nucleotide sequence: TGTGCCAGCAGTTACTCCAGGTTCTACAATGAGCAGTTCTTC. Its translation: CASSYSRFYNEQFF.

This chain links TRBV28 with TRBJ2-7; D gene ambiguous. The V gene's germline CDR1 is MDHEN and CDR2 SYDVKM. This CDR3 comprises 13 residues. The ends were cut back, 3 bases at V and 3 bases at J, with 9 bases in the middle. The CDR3 coding sequence is TGTGCCAGCAGTTTTCTTAGTGGCTACGAGCAGTACTTC. Its protein product is CASSFLSGYEQYF.

This clonotype appeared a few times. The CDR3 reads CASSERGGLAGKDTQYF. The CDR3, as DNA: TGTGCCAGCAGTGAAAGAGGGGGACTAGCGGGAAAAGATACGCAGTATTTT. The chain has TRBV6-1 and TRBJ2-3, with TRBD2 identical over 13 bases. Trimming cost V 2 bases and J 5 bases; bases outside gene matches: 7. The CDR3 extends over 17 amino acids. Germline V gene data show CDR1 as MNHNS and CDR2 as SASEGT.

The chain employs TRBV10-3 and TRBJ2-1, with 13 bases that match TRBD2. Trimming removed 8 bases from V and 4 bases from J; junction bases left unmatched: 8. Germline V gene sequence: CDR1 ENHRY, CDR2 SYGVKD. The length of the CDR3 is 16 residues. The DNA of the CDR3 is TGTGCCATCGGGGCGGGGACTAGCGGGGTTTACAATGAGCAGTTCTTC. It yields the protein CAIGAGTSGVYNEQFF.

This clonotype was recorded at least ten times. One end of the junction is discordant with germline, which a read error may explain. The chain links TRBV14 to TRBJ1-1; D unresolved. The germline V gene has CDR1 SGHDN and CDR2 FVKESK. The CDR3 contains 12 residues. The CDR3 coding sequence is TGCGCCAGCAGCCAATGGGGCACTGAAGCTTTCTTT. Translating it yields CASSQWGTEAFF.

The chain has TRBV15 and TRBJ1-6; perhaps TRBD1 as D (5 bases). The germline V gene encodes CDR1 LNHNV and CDR2 YYDKDF (reference sequence). Trimming pared 6 bases from V and 6 bases from J, leaving 15 bases between. The CDR3 totals 15 residues. Here the CDR3 reads CATSRKDIPNSPLHF. The CDR3, as DNA: TGTGCCACCAGTCGAAAGGACATCCCTAATTCACCCCTCCACTTT.

The CDR3 spells CSASLPGTRINLEQYF. Here the CDR3 DNA reads TGCAGTGCTAGCCTCCCCGGGACTAGAATCAATCTTGAGCAGTACTTC. The chain is built from TRBV20-1 and TRBJ2-5, with 8 bases identical to TRBD2. The CDR3 covers 16 residues. The germline CDR1 and CDR2 sequences are DFQATT and SNEGSKA (reference sequence). With V trimmed by 3 bases and J by 11 bases, 20 bases remained unmatched.

This clonotype turned up a few times. This chain connects TRBV25-1 to TRBJ2-1; D unresolved. Germline V gene data show CDR1 as MGHDK and CDR2 as SYGVNS. The CDR3 extends over 10 amino acids. V shed 7 bases and J shed 8 bases, with 6 bases lying between them. The CDR3 reads CASMEDEQFF. The CDR3 bases are TGTGCCAGCATGGAAGATGAGCAGTTCTTC.

The chain recombines TRBV11-2 with TRBJ2-7; a possible D gene is TRBD1 (5 bases). The V gene lost 5 bases and the J gene lost 6 bases, with 14 bases spanning the gap. Looked up from germline, CDR1 is SGHAT and CDR2 is FQNNGV. CDR3 size: 13 residues. CDR3 sequence reads: CASSGAPYLEQYF. The CDR3 bases are TGTGCCAGCAGCGGGGCCCCGTATCTCGAGCAGTACTTC. Together with reference TRBV11-2 and TRBJ2-7, the CDR3 gives the full variable domain: EAGVAQSPRYKIIEKRQSVAFWCNPISGHATLYWYQQILGQGPKLLIQFQNNGVVDDSQLPKDRFSAERLKGVDSTLKIQPAKLEDSAVYLCASSGAPYLEQYFGPGTRLTVT.

The chain links TRBV28 to TRBJ2-1; TRBD1 matches 10 bases. The CDR3 has 16 amino acids. Trimming took 8 bases from V and 4 from J; bases not matched to a gene: 11. CDR1 and CDR2 from the germline V gene are MDHEN and SYDVKM. The CDR3 region has the DNA TGTGCCAGCTCTATCGGACCGGGACAGGGGTACAATGAGCAGTTCTTC. Translation gives CASSIGPGQGYNEQFF.

This clonotype was found many times. At one end the junction does not follow the germline gene, possibly because of a read error. The chain uses TRBV5-1 and TRBJ2-1; 8 positions match TRBD2. The CDR3 is 15 amino acids. Per the germline V gene, CDR1 is SGHRS and CDR2 is YFSETQ. In nucleotides, the CDR3 is TGTGCCAGCAGCTTAGTCGGGGGGGCCTACAATGAGCAGTTCTTC. Translated, it gives CASSLVGGAYNEQFF.

CDR3 residues: CASRGSPTGELFF. The DNA of the CDR3 is TGTGCCAGCAGAGGCAGCCCCACCGGGGAGCTGTTTTTT. The V call is TRBV2, the J call TRBJ2-2; D gene uncertain. CDR1 is SNHLY and CDR2 is FYNNEI in the germline V gene. V lost 6 bases to trimming and J lost 4 bases, with 9 bases between them. CDR3 size: 13 residues.

This clonotype was detected only a few times. The chain carries TRBV25-1 and TRBJ1-2; 9 bases are shared with TRBD1. The CDR3 is made up of 15 amino acids. Germline V gene lookup returns CDR1 MGHDK and CDR2 SYGVNS. V gave up 3 bases and J gave up 5 bases; unmatched junction bases: 7. This chain's CDR3 is CASSDPGQGRYGYTF. Here the CDR3 DNA reads TGTGCCAGCAGTGACCCTGGACAGGGGAGATATGGCTACACCTTC.